Shown below are 12 T cell receptor beta chains from a single sample sequenced in a study of long-term antiretroviral therapy in people with HIV. Version v3.0 of the immunoSEQ assay ran at survey level. Only in-frame clones appear in the TCRdb table, and some are missing; sequencing was by immunoSEQ multiplex PCR. Altogether fewer than 30,000 clones are present, around nine tenths being singletons, with the ten largest covering around 5.6%. This specimen consisted of unsorted PBMCs, obtained around 4.5 years after starting antiretroviral therapy. Receptor source: a man aged 30 to 45 with HIV.

The rearrangement joins TRBV4-2 to TRBJ2-5; TRBD2 agrees at 7 bases. This CDR3 has 17 amino acids. Trimming took 1 base from V and 1 from J; bases not matched to a gene: 9. The germline V gene has CDR1 LGHNA and CDR2 YNFKEQ. CDR3 DNA: TGTGCCAGCAGCCAAGTATCGGCTAGCGGAGTCCAAGAGACCCAGTACTTC. Translation: CASSQVSASGVQETQYF.

The chain employs TRBV9 and TRBJ2-7; D is unresolved. The CDR3 totals 13 residues. The germline gives CDR1 SGDLS, CDR2 YYNGEE. With 2 bases removed from V and 6 bases from J, the gap between germline ends came to 12 bases. Written as DNA, the CDR3 is TGTGCCAGCAGCGTGGCCCCCTACCGCGAGCAGTACTTC. It translates to CASSVAPYREQYF.

This chain links TRBV7-9 with TRBJ1-2; D call uncertain. The germline V and J ends were trimmed by 6 bases and 1 base, with 9 bases remaining between them. Germline values: CDR1 SEHNR, CDR2 FQNEAQ (reference sequence). This CDR3 has 13 amino acids. In DNA form, the CDR3 reads TGTGCCAGCAGGTCACTAGATAACTATGGCTACACCTTC. Translating gives CASRSLDNYGYTF. The full variable domain, rest sourced from reference TRBV7-9 and TRBJ1-2, is DTGVSQNPRHKITKRGQNVTFRCDPISEHNRLYWYRQTLGQGPEFLTYFQNEAQLEKSRLLSDRFSAERPKGSFSTLEIQRTEQGDSAMYLCASRSLDNYGYTFGSGTRLTVV.

The chain links TRBV4-3 to TRBJ1-1, with D possibly being TRBD1 (6 bases). The V and J ends lost 5 bases and 5 bases respectively, with 15 bases between them. The CDR3 spans 14 residues. Germline V gene sequence: CDR1 LGHNA, CDR2 YSLEER. The CDR3 region is CASSTRQGWTEAFF. The CDR3 DNA sequence: TGCGCCAGCAGCACCCGGCAGGGGTGGACTGAAGCTTTCTTT.

The chain combines TRBV14 with TRBJ2-7, with 9 nucleotides matching TRBD1. J gave up 4 bases and V 6 bases, and 7 bases lay outside the gene matches. In germline, CDR1 is SGHDN, CDR2 FVKESK. This CDR3 is 14 amino acids long. CDR3 nucleotides: TGTGCCAGCAGAATCGGGACAGGGTCGTACGAGCAGTACTTC. Translation gives CASRIGTGSYEQYF.

V is TRBV11-2 and J is TRBJ1-5, with a tentative D call TRBD1 (6 bases). Per germline, CDR1 SGHAT and CDR2 FQNNGV. The CDR3 contains 13 residues. V lost 1 base, J lost 6 bases, and 7 bases lay in between. Here the CDR3 reads CASSLVGGQPQHF. The CDR3 DNA reads TGTGCCAGCAGCTTAGTAGGGGGTCAGCCCCAGCATTTT.

V gene TRBV2 combines with J gene TRBJ2-3, with 12 positions matching TRBD2. Germline-derived CDR1 and CDR2 are SNHLY and FYNNEI. The CDR3 has 16 residues. V dropped 6 bases and J dropped 4; count of bases not matched to a gene: 8. CDR3 in amino acids: CASSPTSGRSSDTQYF. In DNA, the CDR3 is TGTGCCAGCAGCCCGACTAGCGGGAGAAGTTCAGATACGCAGTATTTT.

This clone was counted only a few times. The V and J genes are TRBV11-2 and TRBJ2-7; the match to TRBD2 covers 8 bases. V was pared by 3 bases and J by 7 bases, with 14 bases of the junction left unmatched. Germline V gene sequence: CDR1 SGHAT, CDR2 FQNNGV. The CDR3 extends over 16 amino acids. The CDR3 DNA sequence: TGTGCCAGCAGCTTCGTCACCGGGACTAGGAACTTTGAGCAGTACTTC. Its translation: CASSFVTGTRNFEQYF.

The V gene is TRBV4-3, the J gene TRBJ2-1; possibly TRBD2 for D (5 bases). Germline V gene lookup returns CDR1 LGHNA and CDR2 YSLEER. This CDR3 has 13 amino acids. Trimming pared 6 bases from V and 9 bases from J, leaving 15 bases between. The CDR3, as DNA: TGCGCCAGCAGACCGGACTTCCTTAGTGAGCAGTTCTTC. This translates into CASRPDFLSEQFF.

V gene TRBV6-1 combines with J gene TRBJ2-2; D gene ambiguous. V shed 7 bases and J shed 0 bases, with 9 bases lying between them. There are 14 residues in the CDR3. Germline V lookup: CDR1 MNHNS, CDR2 SASEGT. CDR3 region: CASKIVPNTGELFF. The CDR3 bases are TGTGCCAGCAAGATCGTCCCGAACACCGGGGAGCTGTTTTTT.

The chain has TRBV27 and TRBJ2-2; the match to TRBD2 covers 8 bases. Germline CDR1 MNHEY, CDR2 SMNVEV (reference sequence). CDR3 length equals 17 residues. The junction had 11 bases not matched to a gene; V was cut back by 1 base and J by 7 bases. CDR3 region: CASSLLAGAGGGGELFF. CDR3 DNA sequence: TGTGCCAGCAGTTTATTGGCGGGAGCCGGGGGGGGCGGGGAGCTGTTTTTT.

This chain joins TRBV6-1 and TRBJ2-7; 11 bases match TRBD1. With V trimmed by 6 bases and J by 2 bases, 3 bases remained unmatched. Germline V CDR1 and CDR2: MNHNS, SASEGT. The CDR3 is 14 amino acids. The CDR3 is CASRRTGGPYEQYF. The DNA of the CDR3 is TGTGCCAGCAGGCGGACAGGGGGCCCCTACGAGCAGTACTTC.